In this sample, the clone carrying this TCR beta chain turned up a few times. Its antigen remains unknown. Sequencing relied on a cDNA template that was reverse transcribed from extracted RNA. Assay used: immunoSEQ multiplex PCR; TCRdb lists only in-frame clones, some missing. There are about 260,000 clones in the sample; 60% occur only once, and 0.75% to 0.95% lies in the top ten. The sample comes from a study of CD8+ T cells in alopecia areata. Across the whole study: Tofacitinib administration to treated patients was oral, at 5 to 10 mg twice daily.

General observations from the study: Among patients, TCR sharing was less clear than in mice, a difference possibly due in part to HLA diversity in the patient population. Any link of baseline CD8+ expansion to response, resting on one nonresponder, remains uncertain.

Regarding treatment: oral pan-JAK inhibitor, 5-10 mg twice daily. The receptor's source is a human donor with alopecia areata. Sequences were derived from CD4+ T cells sorted from blood, sampled at roughly week 53, from a patient treated with tofacitinib.

CDR3 sequence: CASSQYGSITGGETQYF. CDR3 coding DNA: TGCGCCAGCAGTCAGTACGGTTCAATCACAGGGGGCGAGACCCAGTACTTC. The J gene is TRBJ2-5, the V gene TRBV23-1; 9 nucleotides match TRBD1. TRBV23-1 is an ORF; its function is uncertain. CDR3 length: 17 residues. V was pared by 3 bases and J by 5 bases, with 13 bases of the junction left unmatched.